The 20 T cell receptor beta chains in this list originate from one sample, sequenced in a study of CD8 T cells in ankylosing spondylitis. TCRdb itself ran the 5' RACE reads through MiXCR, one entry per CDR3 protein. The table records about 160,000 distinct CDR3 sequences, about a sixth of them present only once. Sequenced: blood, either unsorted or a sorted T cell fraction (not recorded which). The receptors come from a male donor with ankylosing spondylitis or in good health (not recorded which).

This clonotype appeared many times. This chain's CDR3 is CSATVLRDRGFEKLFF. In nucleotides, the CDR3 is TGCAGTGCTACAGTGCTCCGGGACAGGGGATTCGAAAAACTGTTTTTT. This chain connects TRBV20-1 to TRBJ1-4; the match to TRBD1 covers 10 bases. Per the germline V gene, CDR1 is DFQATT and CDR2 is SNEGSKA (reference sequence). V trimming: 4 bases; J trimming: 8 bases; junction bases outside the gene matches: 13. The CDR3 sequence is 16 residues long.

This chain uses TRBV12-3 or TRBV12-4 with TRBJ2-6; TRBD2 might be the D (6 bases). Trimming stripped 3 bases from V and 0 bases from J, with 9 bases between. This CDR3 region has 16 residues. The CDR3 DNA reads TGTGCCAGCAGTTTTGGGGGGTCCTCTGGGGCCAACGTCCTGACTTTC. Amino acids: CASSFGGSSGANVLTF.

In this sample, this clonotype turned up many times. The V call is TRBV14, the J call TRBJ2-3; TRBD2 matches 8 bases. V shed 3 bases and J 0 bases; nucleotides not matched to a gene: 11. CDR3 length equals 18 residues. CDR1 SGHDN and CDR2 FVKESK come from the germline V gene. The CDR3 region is CASSQGQQRELSTDTQYF. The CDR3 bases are TGTGCCAGCAGCCAGGGACAACAGCGGGAGCTGAGCACAGATACGCAGTATTTT.

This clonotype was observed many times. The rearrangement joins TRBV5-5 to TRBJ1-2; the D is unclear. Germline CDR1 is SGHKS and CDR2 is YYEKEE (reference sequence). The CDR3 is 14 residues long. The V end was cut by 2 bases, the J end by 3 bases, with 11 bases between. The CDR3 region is CASSLADLDYGYTF. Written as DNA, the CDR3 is TGTGCCAGCAGCTTAGCAGACCTAGACTATGGCTACACCTTC.

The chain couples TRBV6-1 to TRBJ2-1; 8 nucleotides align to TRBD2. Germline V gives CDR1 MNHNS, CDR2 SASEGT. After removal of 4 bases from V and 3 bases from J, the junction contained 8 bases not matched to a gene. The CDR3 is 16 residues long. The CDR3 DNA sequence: TGTGCCAGCAGTGGAAAAGCGGGAGACTACTACAATGAGCAGTTCTTC. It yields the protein CASSGKAGDYYNEQFF.

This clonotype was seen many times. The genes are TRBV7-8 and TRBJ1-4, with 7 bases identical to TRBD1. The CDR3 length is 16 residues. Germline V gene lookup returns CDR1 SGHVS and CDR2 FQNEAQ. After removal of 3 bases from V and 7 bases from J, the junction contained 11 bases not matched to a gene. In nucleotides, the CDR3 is TGTGCCAGCAGCTTTGTGGGGGGCGCAGGGGGTGAAAAACTGTTTTTT. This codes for CASSFVGGAGGEKLFF.

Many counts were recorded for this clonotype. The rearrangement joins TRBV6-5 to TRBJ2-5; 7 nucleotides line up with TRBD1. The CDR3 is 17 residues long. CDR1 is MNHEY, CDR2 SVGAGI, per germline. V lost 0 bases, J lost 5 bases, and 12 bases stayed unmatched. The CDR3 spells CASSYSRTGIGVETQYF. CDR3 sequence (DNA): TGTGCCAGCAGTTACTCCCGGACAGGTATAGGAGTGGAGACCCAGTACTTC.

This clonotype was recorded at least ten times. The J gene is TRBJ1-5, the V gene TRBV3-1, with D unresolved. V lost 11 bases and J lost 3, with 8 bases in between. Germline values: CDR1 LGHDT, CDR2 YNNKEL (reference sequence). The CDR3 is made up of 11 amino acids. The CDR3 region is CAAGPNQPQHF. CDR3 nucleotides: TGTGCCGCGGGTCCCAATCAGCCCCAGCATTTT.

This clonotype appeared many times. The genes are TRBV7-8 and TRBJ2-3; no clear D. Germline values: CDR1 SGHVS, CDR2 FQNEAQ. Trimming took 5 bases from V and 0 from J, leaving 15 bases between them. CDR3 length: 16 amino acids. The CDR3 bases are TGTGCCAGCAGCCCACCCCGAACATCTAGCACAGATACGCAGTATTTT. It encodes CASSPPRTSSTDTQYF.

The chain's CDR3 is CATSRDNRGMDEQYF. DNA for the CDR3: TGTGCCACCAGCAGAGATAACAGGGGGATGGATGAGCAGTACTTC. V and J are TRBV15 and TRBJ2-7; TRBD1 matches 8 bases. The V and J ends lost 0 bases and 7 bases, in that order; junction bases with no gene match: 8. This CDR3 spans 15 amino acids. From germline, CDR1 is LNHNV and CDR2 YYDKDF (reference sequence).

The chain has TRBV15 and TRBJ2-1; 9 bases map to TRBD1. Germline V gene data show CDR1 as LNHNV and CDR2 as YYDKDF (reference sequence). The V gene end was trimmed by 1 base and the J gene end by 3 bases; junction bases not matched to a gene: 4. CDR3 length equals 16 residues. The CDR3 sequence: CATSRARDRDYNEQFF. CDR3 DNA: TGTGCCACCAGCAGAGCCCGGGACAGGGACTACAATGAGCAGTTCTTC.

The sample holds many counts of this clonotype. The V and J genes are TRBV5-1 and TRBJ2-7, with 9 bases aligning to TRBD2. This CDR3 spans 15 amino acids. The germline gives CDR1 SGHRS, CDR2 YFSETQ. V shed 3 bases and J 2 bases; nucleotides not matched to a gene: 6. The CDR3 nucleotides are TGCGCCAGCAGCTCAATAGCGGGAGAACCCTACGAGCAGTACTTC. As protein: CASSSIAGEPYEQYF.

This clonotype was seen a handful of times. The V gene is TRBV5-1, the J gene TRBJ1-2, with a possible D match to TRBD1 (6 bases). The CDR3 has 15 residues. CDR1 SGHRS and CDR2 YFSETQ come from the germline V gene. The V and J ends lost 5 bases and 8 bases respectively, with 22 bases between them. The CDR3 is CASRASSGTTLGYTF. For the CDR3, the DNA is TGCGCCAGCAGAGCCAGCTCCGGGACAACGTTAGGCTACACCTTC.

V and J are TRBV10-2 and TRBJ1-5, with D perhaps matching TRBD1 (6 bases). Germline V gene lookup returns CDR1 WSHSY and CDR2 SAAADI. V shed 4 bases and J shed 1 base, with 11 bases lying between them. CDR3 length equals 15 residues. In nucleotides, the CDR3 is TGCGCCAGCAGTGCACGGCAGGGGAGCAATCAGCCCCAGCATTTT. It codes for CASSARQGSNQPQHF.

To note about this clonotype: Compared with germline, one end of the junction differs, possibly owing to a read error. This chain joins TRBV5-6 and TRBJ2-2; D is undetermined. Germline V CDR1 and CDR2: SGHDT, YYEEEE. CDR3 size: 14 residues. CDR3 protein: CASNLNGVIGELFF. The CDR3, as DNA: TGTGCCAGCAACTTGAATGGGGTTATCGGGGAGCTGTTTTTT.

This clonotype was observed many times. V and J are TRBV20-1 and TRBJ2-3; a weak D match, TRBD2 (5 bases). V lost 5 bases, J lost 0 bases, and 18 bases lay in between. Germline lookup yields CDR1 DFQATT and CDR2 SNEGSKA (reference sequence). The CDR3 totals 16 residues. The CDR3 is CSAAPGTRASTDTQYF. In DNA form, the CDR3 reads TGCAGTGCTGCACCGGGAACTAGGGCTAGCACAGATACGCAGTATTTT.

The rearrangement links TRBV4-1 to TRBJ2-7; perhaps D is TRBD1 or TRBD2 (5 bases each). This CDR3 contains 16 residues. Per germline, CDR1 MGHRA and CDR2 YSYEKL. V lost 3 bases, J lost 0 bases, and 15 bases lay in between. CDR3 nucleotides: TGCGCCAGCAGCCATCCTCCCACGGGACGCTCCTACGAGCAGTACTTC. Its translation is CASSHPPTGRSYEQYF.

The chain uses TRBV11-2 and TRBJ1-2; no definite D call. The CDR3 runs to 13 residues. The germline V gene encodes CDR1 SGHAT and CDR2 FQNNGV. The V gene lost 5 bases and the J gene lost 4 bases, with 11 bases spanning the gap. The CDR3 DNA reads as TGTGCCAGCAGCACCGGCAGGCGCTATGGCTACACCTTC. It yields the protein CASSTGRRYGYTF.

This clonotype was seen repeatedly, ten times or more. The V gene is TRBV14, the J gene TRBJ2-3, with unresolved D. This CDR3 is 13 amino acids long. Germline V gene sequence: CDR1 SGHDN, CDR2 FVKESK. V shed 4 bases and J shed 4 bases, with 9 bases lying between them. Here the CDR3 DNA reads TGTGCCAGCAGCCTGGCGGCCGCAGATACGCAGTATTTT. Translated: CASSLAAADTQYF. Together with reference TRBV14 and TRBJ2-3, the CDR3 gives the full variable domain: EAGVTQFPSHSVIEKGQTVTLRCDPISGHDNLYWYRRVMGKEIKFLLHFVKESKQDESGMPNNRFLAERTGGTYSTLKVQPAELEDSGVYFCASSLAAADTQYFGPGTRLTVL.

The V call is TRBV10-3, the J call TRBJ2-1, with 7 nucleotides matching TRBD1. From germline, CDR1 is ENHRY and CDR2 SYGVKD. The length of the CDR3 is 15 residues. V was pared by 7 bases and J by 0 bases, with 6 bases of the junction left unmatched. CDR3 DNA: TGTGCCATCACCAGCCGGGACAGCTCCTACAATGAGCAGTTCTTC. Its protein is CAITSRDSSYNEQFF.